This T cell receptor beta chain originates from a study of T cells after yellow fever vaccination. This clonotype was observed a few times. Its target is unknown. TCRdb called the 5' RACE reads again in MiXCR, with one record for every CDR3 protein. Among fewer than 650,000 distinct CDR3 sequences listed, 21% were seen once. Per germline, CDR1 MNHEY and CDR2 SVGAGI. V gave up 2 bases and J gave up 5 bases, with 13 bases separating them. This CDR3 has 15 residues. Points from the study as a whole: The booster saw the reappearance of most primary-vaccination clones (around 96% CD4, 80% to 90% CD8). The secondary T-cell response peaked on day 5, not day 15, but was weaker.

V usage is TRBV6-5 and J usage is TRBJ2-1, with TRBD1 as a possible D gene (5 bases). This specimen consisted of PBMCs, obtained roughly 20 days after the first yellow fever vaccination. The clonotype comes from a man aged 18-30 years who received the YFV17D yellow fever vaccine. In nucleotides, the CDR3 is TGTGCCAGCAGTTACACGCAGGGAAGGCACAATGAGCAGTTCTTC. This codes for CASSYTQGRHNEQFF.